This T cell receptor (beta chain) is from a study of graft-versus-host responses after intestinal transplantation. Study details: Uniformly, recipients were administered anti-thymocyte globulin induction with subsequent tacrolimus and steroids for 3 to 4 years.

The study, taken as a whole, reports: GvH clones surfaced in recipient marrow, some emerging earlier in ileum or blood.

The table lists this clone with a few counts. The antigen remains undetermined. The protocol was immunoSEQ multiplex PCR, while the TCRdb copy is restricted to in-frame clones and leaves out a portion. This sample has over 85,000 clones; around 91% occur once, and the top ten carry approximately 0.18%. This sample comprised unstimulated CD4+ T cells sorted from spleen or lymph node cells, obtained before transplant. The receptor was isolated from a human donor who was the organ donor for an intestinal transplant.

Here the CDR3 reads CAWREARGRETQYF. CDR3 sequence (DNA): TGTGCCTGGAGGGAGGCCAGAGGTAGGGAGACCCAGTACTTC. The J gene is TRBJ2-5, the V gene TRBV30, with a possible D match to TRBD2 (5 bases). The CDR3 has 14 amino acids. V was trimmed by 3 bases and J by 5 bases, leaving 16 bases between them. CDR1 and CDR2 from the germline V gene are GTSNPN and SVGIG (reference sequence). Supplemented by reference TRBV30 and TRBJ2-5, the full variable domain reads SQTIHQWPATLVQPVGSPLSLECTVEGTSNPNLYWYRQAAGRGLQLLFYSVGIGQISSEVPQNLSASRPQDRQFILSSKKLLLSDSGFYLCAWREARGRETQYFGPGTRLLVL.